The entry that follows covers one T cell receptor (beta chain) sequence. No antigen is known for it. Sequencing used immunoSEQ multiplex PCR; TCRdb keeps in-frame clones, though not all of them. The table lists hundreds of thousands of clones, approximately 92% of them singletons. The data derive from a study of shared clonotypes between healthy human individuals. Naive CD8 cells, CD45RO-negative and positively selected for CCR7, excluded terminally differentiated effector memory CD45RA+ cells. V was shortened by 6 bases and J by 0 bases, with 15 bases between the two germline ends. The germline V gene has CDR1 SGHAT and CDR2 FQNNGV. The CDR3 is 16 residues long. Points from the study as a whole: A handful of donors shared about 5% of their naive CD4 clonotypes.

The chain combines TRBV11-2 with TRBJ1-3, with unresolved D. The sequenced material came from naive CD8+ T cells sorted from blood. The receptor's source is a man aged 30-40 years in good health. CDR3 sequence reads: CASRFLGGYSGNTIYF. DNA for the CDR3: TGTGCCAGCAGGTTCTTAGGAGGTTACTCTGGAAACACCATATATTTT.